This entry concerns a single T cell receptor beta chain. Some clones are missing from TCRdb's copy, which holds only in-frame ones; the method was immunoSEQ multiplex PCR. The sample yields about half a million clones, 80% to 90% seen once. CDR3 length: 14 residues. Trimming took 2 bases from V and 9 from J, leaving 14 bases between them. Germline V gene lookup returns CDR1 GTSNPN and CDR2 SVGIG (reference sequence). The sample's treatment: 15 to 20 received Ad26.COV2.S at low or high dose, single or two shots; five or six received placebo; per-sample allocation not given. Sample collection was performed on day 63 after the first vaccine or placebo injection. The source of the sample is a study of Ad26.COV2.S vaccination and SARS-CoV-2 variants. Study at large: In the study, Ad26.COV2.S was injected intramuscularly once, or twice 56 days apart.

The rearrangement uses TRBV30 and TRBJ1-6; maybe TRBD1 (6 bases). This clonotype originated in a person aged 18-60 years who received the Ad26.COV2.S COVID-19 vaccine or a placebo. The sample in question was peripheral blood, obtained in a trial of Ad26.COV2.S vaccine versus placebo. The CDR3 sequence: CAWSSGTRRSPLHF. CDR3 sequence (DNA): TGTGCCTGGAGTTCCGGGACACGGCGTTCACCCCTCCACTTT.